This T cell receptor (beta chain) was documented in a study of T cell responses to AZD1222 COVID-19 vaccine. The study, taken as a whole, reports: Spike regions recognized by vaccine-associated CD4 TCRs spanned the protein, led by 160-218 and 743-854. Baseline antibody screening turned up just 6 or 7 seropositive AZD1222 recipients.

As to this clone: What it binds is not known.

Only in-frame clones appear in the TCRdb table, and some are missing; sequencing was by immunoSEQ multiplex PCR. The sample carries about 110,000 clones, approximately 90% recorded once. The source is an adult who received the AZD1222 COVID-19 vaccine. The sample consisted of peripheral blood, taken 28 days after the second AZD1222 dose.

The CDR3: CACSTTSGPSYEQYF. CDR3 coding DNA: TGTGCCTGTTCGACGACTAGCGGCCCATCCTACGAGCAGTACTTC. The chain recombines TRBV30 with TRBJ2-7; 9 bases agree with TRBD2. The germline CDR1 and CDR2 sequences are GTSNPN and SVGIG (reference sequence). The CDR3 is made up of 15 amino acids. V lost 6 bases and J lost 1; bases outside the gene matches: 10.